This T cell receptor (beta chain) comes out of a study of shared clonotypes between healthy human individuals. The table came from immunoSEQ multiplex PCR; TCRdb's copy has only in-frame clones and leaves some out. The data show roughly 2,500,000 clones, over 85% seen once. All donors were Caucasian adults living in Nashville, Tennessee. The CDR3 runs to 15 residues. CDR1 is MDHEN, CDR2 SYDVKM, per germline. After removal of 4 bases from V and 0 bases from J, the junction contained 3 bases not matched to a gene. This TCR derives from a man between 18 and 35 years old in good health. Some clones in this sample may be carry-over from other donors' samples. Source material: naive CD4+ T cells from PBMCs. Subset noted: CD45RA+ positively selected. The chain carries TRBV28 and TRBJ1-2; 9 positions agree with TRBD1. DNA of the CDR3: TGTGCCAGCAGTTCCGGGACAGGGACTAACTATGGCTACACCTTC. Translating it yields CASSSGTGTNYGYTF.